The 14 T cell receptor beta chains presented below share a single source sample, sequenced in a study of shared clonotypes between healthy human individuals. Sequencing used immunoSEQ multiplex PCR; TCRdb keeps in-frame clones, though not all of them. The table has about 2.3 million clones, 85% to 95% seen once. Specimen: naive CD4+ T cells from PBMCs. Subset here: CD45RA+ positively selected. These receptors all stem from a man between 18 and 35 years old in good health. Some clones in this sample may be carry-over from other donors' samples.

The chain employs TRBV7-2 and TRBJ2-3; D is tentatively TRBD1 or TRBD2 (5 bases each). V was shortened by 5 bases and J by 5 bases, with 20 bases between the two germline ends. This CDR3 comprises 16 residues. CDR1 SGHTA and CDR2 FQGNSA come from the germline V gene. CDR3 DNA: TGTGCCAGCAGCCCGGGGACCGTCACTAATTTAGATACGCAGTATTTT. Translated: CASSPGTVTNLDTQYF.

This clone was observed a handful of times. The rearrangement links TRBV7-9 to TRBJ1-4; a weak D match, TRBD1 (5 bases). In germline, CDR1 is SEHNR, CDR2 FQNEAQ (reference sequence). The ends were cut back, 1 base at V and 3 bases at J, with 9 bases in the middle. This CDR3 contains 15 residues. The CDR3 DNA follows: TGTGCCAGCAGCTTAGGAGGGGAGTCTAATGAAAAACTGTTTTTT. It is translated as CASSLGGESNEKLFF.

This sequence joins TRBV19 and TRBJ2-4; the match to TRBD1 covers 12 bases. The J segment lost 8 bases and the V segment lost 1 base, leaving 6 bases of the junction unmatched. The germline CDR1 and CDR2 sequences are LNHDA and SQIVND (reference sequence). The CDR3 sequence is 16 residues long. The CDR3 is CASSIGRDRGPDIQYF. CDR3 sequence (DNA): TGTGCCAGTAGTATAGGAAGGGACAGGGGGCCGGACATTCAGTACTTC.

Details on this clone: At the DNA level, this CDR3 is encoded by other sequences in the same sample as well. The chain's CDR3 is CASSILNGYTF. The CDR3 coding sequence is TGTGCCAGTAGTATATTGAACGGCTACACCTTC. V and J are TRBV19 and TRBJ1-2; D gene uncertain. CDR1 LNHDA and CDR2 SQIVND come from the germline V gene (reference sequence). The CDR3 consists of 11 residues. V lost 2 bases, J lost 8 bases, and 6 bases lay in between.

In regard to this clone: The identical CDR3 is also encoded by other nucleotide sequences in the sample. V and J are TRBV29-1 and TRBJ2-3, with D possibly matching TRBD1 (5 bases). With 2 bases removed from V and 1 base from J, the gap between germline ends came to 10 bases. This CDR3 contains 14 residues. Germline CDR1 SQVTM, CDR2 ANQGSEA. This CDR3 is CSVERGRGTDTQYF. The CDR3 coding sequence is TGCAGCGTTGAAAGGGGTCGGGGCACAGATACGCAGTATTTT.

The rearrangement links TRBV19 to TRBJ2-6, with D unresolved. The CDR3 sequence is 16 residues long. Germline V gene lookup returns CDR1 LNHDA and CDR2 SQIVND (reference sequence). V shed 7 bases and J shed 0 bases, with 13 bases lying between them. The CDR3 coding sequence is TGTGCCAGTACCCAGTTAAGGAACTCTGGGGCCAACGTCCTGACTTTC. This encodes CASTQLRNSGANVLTF.

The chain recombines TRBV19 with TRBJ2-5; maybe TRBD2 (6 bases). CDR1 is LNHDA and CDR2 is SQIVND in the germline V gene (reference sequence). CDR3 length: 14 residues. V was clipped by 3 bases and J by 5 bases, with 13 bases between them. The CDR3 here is CASSIGTWGETQYF. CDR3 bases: TGTGCCAGTAGTATCGGGACTTGGGGCGAGACCCAGTACTTC.

CDR3 coding DNA: TGTGCCAGCAGCTTAGCGGCAGGGGGCGACGCCGGGGAGCTGTTTTTT. Its protein is CASSLAAGGDAGELFF. The gene calls are TRBV7-3 and TRBJ2-2, with 8 nucleotides matching TRBD1. Germline V lookup: CDR1 SGHTA, CDR2 FQGTGA. The CDR3 has 16 residues. Unmatched junction bases numbered 8, after V lost 2 bases and J lost 6 bases.

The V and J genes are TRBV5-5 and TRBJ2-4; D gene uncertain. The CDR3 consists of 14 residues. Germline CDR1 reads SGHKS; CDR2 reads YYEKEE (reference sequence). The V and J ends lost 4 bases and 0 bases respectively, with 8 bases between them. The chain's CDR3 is CASSRQVAKNIQYF. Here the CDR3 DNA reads TGTGCCAGCAGCCGGCAGGTAGCCAAAAACATTCAGTACTTC. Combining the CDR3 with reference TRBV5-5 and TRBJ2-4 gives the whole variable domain DAGVTQSPTHLIKTRGQQVTLRCSPISGHKSVSWYQQVLGQGPQFIFQYYEKEERGRGNFPDRFSARQFPNYSSELNVNALLLGDSALYLCASSRQVAKNIQYFGAGTRLSVL.

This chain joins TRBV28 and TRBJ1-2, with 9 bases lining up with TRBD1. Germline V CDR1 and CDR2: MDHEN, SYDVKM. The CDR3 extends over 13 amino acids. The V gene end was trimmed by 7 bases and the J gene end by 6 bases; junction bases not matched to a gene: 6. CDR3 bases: TGTGCCAGCACCCTGGACAGGGGCGATGGCTACACCTTC. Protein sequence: CASTLDRGDGYTF.

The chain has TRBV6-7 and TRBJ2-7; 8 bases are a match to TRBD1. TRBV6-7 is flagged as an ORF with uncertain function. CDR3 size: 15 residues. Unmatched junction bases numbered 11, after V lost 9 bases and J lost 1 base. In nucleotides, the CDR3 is TGTGCCAGGTACCTGAACAGGGGGAATTCCTACGAGCAGTACTTC. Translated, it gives CARYLNRGNSYEQYF.

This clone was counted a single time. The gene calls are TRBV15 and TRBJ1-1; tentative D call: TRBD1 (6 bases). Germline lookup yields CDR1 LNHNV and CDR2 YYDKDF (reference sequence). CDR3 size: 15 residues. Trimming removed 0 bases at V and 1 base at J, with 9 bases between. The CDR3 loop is CATSRDRGQNTEAFF. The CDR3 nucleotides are TGTGCCACCAGCAGAGATAGGGGACAGAACACTGAAGCTTTCTTT.

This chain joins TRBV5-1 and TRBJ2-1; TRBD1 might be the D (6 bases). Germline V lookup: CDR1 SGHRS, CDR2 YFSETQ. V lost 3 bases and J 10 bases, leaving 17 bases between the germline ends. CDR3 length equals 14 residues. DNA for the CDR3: TGCGCCAGCAGCTCCGTCCCGGGACATCGCGAGCAGTTCTTC. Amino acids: CASSSVPGHREQFF.

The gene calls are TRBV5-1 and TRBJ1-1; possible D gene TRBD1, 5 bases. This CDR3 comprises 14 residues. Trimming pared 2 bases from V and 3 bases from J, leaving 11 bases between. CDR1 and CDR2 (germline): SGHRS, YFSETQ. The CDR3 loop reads CASSFPAGDTEAFF. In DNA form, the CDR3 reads TGCGCCAGCAGCTTCCCCGCGGGGGACACTGAAGCTTTCTTT.